The text below deals with one TCR beta chain. Its antigen is undetermined. The data were taken from a study of shared clonotypes between healthy human individuals. The method was immunoSEQ multiplex PCR; TCRdb's version includes in-frame clones alone and lacks a portion of them. This sample has about 680,000 clones, with less than 80% found just once. Notes on the study in general: A limitation of the genetic and exposure-history diversity represented arose from few donors.

The germline V and J ends were trimmed by 5 bases and 4 bases, with 11 bases remaining between them. CDR3 length: 13 residues. The germline V gene encodes CDR1 MDHEN and CDR2 SYDVKM. The source material was memory CD4+ T cells sorted from blood. This sample's subset: CD45RA-negative fraction. The chain couples TRBV28 to TRBJ2-5; no clear D gene. The TCR originated in a woman in her 30s in good health. The CDR3 bases are TGTGCCAGCAGTGCAGGAAGCGTAGAGACCCAGTACTTC. Encoded protein: CASSAGSVETQYF.